The subject of this entry is one T cell receptor beta chain. The table came from immunoSEQ multiplex PCR; TCRdb's copy has only in-frame clones and leaves some out. The sample consists of 400,000 to 500,000 clones, roughly 84% of them appearing once. All enrollees were about 18 to 89 years old and from about 24 US areas. Between the trimmed V and J ends, which lost 6 bases and 2 bases, there was a span of 15 bases. In germline, CDR1 is MNHNY, CDR2 SVGAGI (reference sequence). CDR3 length equals 15 residues. The source of the sample is a study of blood T cell repertoires in COVID-19. The chain couples TRBV6-6 to TRBJ2-3, with D possibly being TRBD1 (6 bases). Sequencing was carried out using PBMCs or T cells enriched from blood (not recorded which). The receptor's source is a woman aged 18-35 years who had been exposed to COVID-19. CDR3 in amino acids: CASSLPTGPTDTQYF. The CDR3 DNA follows: TGTGCCAGCAGCCTCCCGACAGGTCCCACAGATACGCAGTATTTT.